Presented here are 28 T cell receptor beta chains from one specimen sequenced in a study of blood T cell repertoires in COVID-19. The assay was immunoSEQ multiplex PCR, and TCRdb's table has in-frame clones only and misses some. The sample lists under 75,000 clones, roughly nine tenths seen once, with roughly 7.6% in the top ten. The sample was peripheral blood. These receptors all stem from a man aged 45 to 65 with active COVID-19.

The chain joins TRBV7-2 to TRBJ1-6; possible D gene TRBD1, 5 bases. Germline V gives CDR1 SGHTA, CDR2 FQGNSA. V lost 1 base and J 3 bases, leaving 13 bases between the germline ends. This CDR3 is built from 17 residues. DNA of the CDR3: TGTGCCAGCAGCTTAGATCCAGGGAACGGCTATAATTCACCCCTCCACTTT. Protein product: CASSLDPGNGYNSPLHF.

The V gene is TRBV7-9, the J gene TRBJ2-3, with D possibly TRBD2 on 6 matching bases. This CDR3 comprises 15 residues. V was clipped by 8 bases and J by 3 bases, with 18 bases between them. Germline V gives CDR1 SEHNR, CDR2 FQNEAQ (reference sequence). The CDR3 loop is CASPGRAGRTDTQYF. CDR3 sequence (DNA): TGTGCCAGCCCCGGCCGGGCAGGGAGGACAGATACGCAGTATTTT.

The V gene is TRBV19, the J gene TRBJ2-3; 7 positions match TRBD1. The trim removed 3 bases at V and 4 bases at J, leaving 1 base unmatched. The CDR3 covers 13 residues. Germline V gene sequence: CDR1 LNHDA, CDR2 SQIVND (reference sequence). CDR3 DNA: TGTGCCAGTAGTATCACAGGGGCAGATACGCAGTATTTT. It specifies CASSITGADTQYF.

The chain is built from TRBV10-3 and TRBJ1-2, with 10 bases matching TRBD1. Unmatched junction bases numbered 8, after V lost 5 bases and J lost 2 bases. Germline V gene lookup returns CDR1 ENHRY and CDR2 SYGVKD. The CDR3 is made up of 16 amino acids. The CDR3 spells CAISPGTGDRNYGYTF. The CDR3 bases are TGTGCCATCAGTCCCGGGACAGGGGACCGCAACTATGGCTACACCTTC.

This rearrangement joins TRBV7-9 to TRBJ1-6, with D maybe TRBD1 (5 bases). Trimming shortened V by 8 bases and J by 10 bases, and 15 bases separated the two germline ends. The CDR3 totals 13 residues. The V gene's germline CDR1 is SEHNR and CDR2 FQNEAQ (reference sequence). CDR3 bases: TGTGCCAGCCGTCCACGGGGGGGGTCACCCCTCCACTTT. Amino acids: CASRPRGGSPLHF. The full variable domain, completed using reference TRBV7-9 and TRBJ1-6, is DTGVSQNPRHKITKRGQNVTFRCDPISEHNRLYWYRQTLGQGPEFLTYFQNEAQLEKSRLLSDRFSAERPKGSFSTLEIQRTEQGDSAMYLCASRPRGGSPLHFGNGTRLTVT.

The chain has TRBV7-9 and TRBJ2-5; 7 positions match TRBD1. Germline assignment: CDR1 SEHNR and CDR2 FQNEAQ (reference sequence). J lost 4 bases, V lost 1 base, and 3 bases had no gene match. The CDR3 covers 14 residues. CDR3 amino acids: CASSLERGRETQYF. The CDR3, as DNA: TGTGCCAGCAGCTTAGAGAGGGGGCGAGAGACCCAGTACTTC.

The chain carries TRBV5-1 and TRBJ1-1; a weak D match, TRBD1 (5 bases). Trimming removed 2 bases at V and 3 bases at J, with 8 bases between. Germline CDR1 and CDR2: SGHRS and YFSETQ. This CDR3 contains 13 residues. The CDR3 here is CASSFVRDTEAFF. The CDR3 nucleotides read TGCGCCAGCAGCTTTGTCAGGGACACTGAAGCTTTCTTT.

CDR3 nucleotide sequence: TGTGCCAGCACCGGCCCGGACTTCCGCAAAGAGACCCAGTACTTC. Translated, it gives CASTGPDFRKETQYF. This rearrangement joins TRBV2 to TRBJ2-5, with D possibly being TRBD2 (5 bases). The V and J ends lost 7 bases and 3 bases respectively, with 18 bases between them. The CDR3 sequence is 15 residues long. Germline V gene data show CDR1 as SNHLY and CDR2 as FYNNEI.

The chain has TRBV28 and TRBJ1-6, with a weak D call TRBD1 (6 bases). V shed 3 bases and J shed 1 base, with 16 bases lying between them. The CDR3 has 18 residues. Per germline, CDR1 MDHEN and CDR2 SYDVKM. Here the CDR3 reads CASSFSRGSGSYNSPLHF. In DNA, the CDR3 is TGTGCCAGCAGTTTTTCCAGGGGCTCCGGGTCCTATAATTCACCCCTCCACTTT.

The chain has TRBV9 and TRBJ2-3; possible D gene TRBD2, 6 bases. CDR1 is SGDLS, CDR2 YYNGEE, per germline. The CDR3 sequence is 16 residues long. Trimming stripped 2 bases from V and 6 bases from J, with 19 bases between. CDR3 loop: CASSVGAGGSFDTQYF. The CDR3 nucleotides read TGTGCCAGCAGCGTCGGAGCGGGCGGGTCATTTGATACGCAGTATTTT.

The chain joins TRBV10-3 to TRBJ2-1; 8 bases line up with TRBD1. Germline values: CDR1 ENHRY, CDR2 SYGVKD. Germline trimming cut 4 bases from V and 9 bases from J; bases unmatched to any gene: 2. The CDR3 is 12 amino acids. The CDR3 spells CAISGTGFEQFF. The CDR3 DNA reads TGTGCCATCAGTGGGACAGGGTTTGAGCAGTTCTTC.

CDR3 sequence: CASSWGRWVLNTEAFF. For the CDR3, the DNA is TGTGCCAGCAGTTGGGGGCGATGGGTACTGAACACTGAAGCTTTCTTT. The chain has TRBV28 and TRBJ1-1, with D perhaps matching TRBD1 (6 bases). V lost 4 bases and J lost 0, with 15 bases in between. The germline V gene encodes CDR1 MDHEN and CDR2 SYDVKM. CDR3 length: 16 amino acids.

The chain employs TRBV6-6 and TRBJ2-3; possibly TRBD2 for D (5 bases). Trimming removed 11 bases at V and 0 bases at J, with 15 bases between. The germline CDR1 and CDR2 sequences are MNHNY and SVGAGI (reference sequence). The CDR3 length is 14 residues. The CDR3 nucleotides are TGTGCCGGGCGTTCGGGGTCTAGCACAGATACGCAGTATTTT. Its protein is CAGRSGSSTDTQYF.

This clone was found a few times. The chain is built from TRBV15 and TRBJ1-1; D gene uncertain. Trimming took off 4 bases at V and 4 bases at J, with 16 bases between the two ends. The germline V gene has CDR1 LNHNV and CDR2 YYDKDF (reference sequence). The CDR3 contains 15 residues. The CDR3 nucleotides read TGTGCCACCAGCACCAGACATCCGGAGGGCACTGAAGCTTTCTTT. It specifies CATSTRHPEGTEAFF.

The sample holds one count of this clone. V usage is TRBV9 and J usage is TRBJ1-1; no clear D. CDR1 and CDR2 from the germline V gene are SGDLS and YYNGEE. CDR3 length: 17 residues. V lost 4 bases, J lost 0 bases, and 19 bases lay in between. The CDR3 reads CASSPSIQPGVNTEAFF. The DNA of the CDR3 is TGTGCCAGCAGCCCCTCTATACAGCCCGGGGTGAACACTGAAGCTTTCTTT.

This clone was observed a single time. The chain carries TRBV7-8 and TRBJ1-2, with TRBD1 as a possible D gene (6 bases). Trimming stripped 5 bases from V and 2 bases from J, with 15 bases between. The CDR3 spans 15 residues. Germline-derived CDR1 and CDR2 are SGHVS and FQNEAQ. The CDR3 region has the DNA TGTGCCAGCAGCGGACGACAGGTGGAAAACTATGGCTACACCTTC. Protein: CASSGRQVENYGYTF.

The V call is TRBV7-9, the J call TRBJ1-2, with D maybe TRBD1 (6 bases). The CDR3 spans 16 residues. From germline, CDR1 is SEHNR and CDR2 FQNEAQ (reference sequence). The V gene lost 5 bases and the J gene lost 4 bases, with 20 bases spanning the gap. The CDR3 reads CASSTNRDHGPYGYTF. The CDR3, as DNA: TGTGCCAGCAGCACGAACAGGGACCACGGTCCCTATGGCTACACCTTC.

This rearrangement joins TRBV2 to TRBJ2-7; 7 nucleotides match TRBD1. CDR3 length: 15 amino acids. Germline CDR1 and CDR2: SNHLY and FYNNEI. The J segment lost 2 bases and the V segment lost 2 bases, leaving 6 bases of the junction unmatched. CDR3 nucleotides: TGTGCCAGCAGTGAAAGGGGACAGCTTACCTACGAGCAGTACTTC. Protein: CASSERGQLTYEQYF. Together with reference TRBV2 and TRBJ2-7, the CDR3 gives the full variable domain: EPEVTQTPSHQVTQMGQEVILRCVPISNHLYFYWYRQILGQKVEFLVSFYNNEISEKSEIFDDQFSVERPDGSNFTLKIRSTKLEDSAMYFCASSERGQLTYEQYFGPGTRLTVT.

The chain is built from TRBV10-3 and TRBJ2-1, with D possibly TRBD2 on 6 matching bases. The CDR3 has 13 amino acids. V shed 6 bases and J shed 9 bases, with 15 bases lying between them. Germline V gene lookup returns CDR1 ENHRY and CDR2 SYGVKD. The CDR3 loop is CAIRGRGDSEQFF. In nucleotides, the CDR3 is TGTGCCATCAGAGGGCGGGGTGACAGTGAGCAGTTCTTC.

Written as DNA, the CDR3 is TGTGCCAGCAGCCACCGGGACAGGGTGTACGAGCAGTACTTC. It encodes CASSHRDRVYEQYF. The rearrangement links TRBV14 to TRBJ2-7, with 9 nucleotides matching TRBD1. The CDR3 has 14 amino acids. Per germline, CDR1 SGHDN and CDR2 FVKESK. The J segment lost 4 bases and the V segment lost 3 bases, leaving 4 bases of the junction unmatched.

The J gene is TRBJ2-1, the V gene TRBV6-4; 8 positions agree with TRBD1. In germline, CDR1 is MRHNA, CDR2 SNTAGT. The V gene end was trimmed by 8 bases and the J gene end by 8 bases; junction bases not matched to a gene: 8. CDR3 length equals 13 residues. CDR3 loop: CASADRGGDEQFF. Here the CDR3 DNA reads TGTGCCAGCGCTGACAGGGGCGGAGATGAGCAGTTCTTC.

V usage is TRBV3-1 (or the pseudogene TRBV3-2) and J usage is TRBJ1-6; 10 bases line up with TRBD1. Germline trimming cut 11 bases from V and 10 bases from J; bases unmatched to any gene: 11. The CDR3 is made up of 14 amino acids. CDR1 and CDR2 (germline): LGHDT, YNNKEL (reference sequence). In DNA, the CDR3 is TGTGCCGTCAAGCAAGGGACAGGGGTATCACCCCTCCACTTT. This codes for CAVKQGTGVSPLHF.

This chain uses TRBV9 with TRBJ2-1, with TRBD2 identical over 8 bases. From germline, CDR1 is SGDLS and CDR2 YYNGEE. The CDR3 totals 15 residues. V trimming: 3 bases; J trimming: 0 bases; junction bases outside the gene matches: 2. In DNA, the CDR3 is TGTGCCAGCAGCGCGGGGGGGAGCTCCTACAATGAGCAGTTCTTC. Translation gives CASSAGGSSYNEQFF.

The chain recombines TRBV12-3 or TRBV12-4 with TRBJ1-2; D uncertain. This CDR3 is built from 13 residues. Trimming stripped 3 bases from V and 1 base from J, with 6 bases between. The CDR3 nucleotides are TGTGCCAGCAGTTTGGCGGATAACTATGGCTACACCTTC. This codes for CASSLADNYGYTF.

The chain employs TRBV6-1 and TRBJ2-5; 10 bases line up with TRBD2. The CDR3 is 18 residues long. CDR1 MNHNS and CDR2 SASEGT come from the germline V gene. Trimming at V came to 3 bases and at J to 7 bases, leaving 17 bases not matched to a gene. The CDR3 nucleotides read TGTGCCAGCAGTGATCGGTTAGCGGGGGGACCGGGGGTAGTGACCCAGTACTTC. This encodes CASSDRLAGGPGVVTQYF.

The CDR3 DNA reads TGTGCCAGCAGCGCCCTACAGGGGCGCCAGGCAGATACGCAGTATTTT. It translates to CASSALQGRQADTQYF. The chain has TRBV7-4 and TRBJ2-3, with 7 bases identical to TRBD1. The CDR3 covers 16 residues. CDR1 and CDR2 (germline): SGHVT, SQSDAQ. V lost 5 bases to trimming and J lost 4 bases; unmatched junction nucleotides: 12.

The J gene is TRBJ1-6, the V gene TRBV7-2, with 9 bases fitting TRBD1. The CDR3 consists of 14 residues. V trimming: 5 bases; J trimming: 14 bases; junction bases outside the gene matches: 10. Germline V gene sequence: CDR1 SGHTA, CDR2 FQGNSA. The CDR3 coding sequence is TGTGCCAGCAGCCCAACCGGGACAGGGTTTTCCCTCCACTTT. Its protein product is CASSPTGTGFSLHF.

This chain joins TRBV15 and TRBJ1-5; possibly TRBD1 for D (5 bases). The CDR3 runs 13 residues. Trimming left V 5 bases short and J 2 bases short, with 7 bases between. Germline V gene lookup returns CDR1 LNHNV and CDR2 YYDKDF (reference sequence). CDR3: CATSEQGNQPQHF. The CDR3 region has the DNA TGTGCCACCAGCGAACAGGGCAATCAGCCCCAGCATTTT. Looking up the rest from reference TRBV15 and TRBJ1-5 gives the full variable domain: DAMVIQNPRYQVTQFGKPVTLSCSQTLNHNVMYWYQQKSSQAPKLLFHYYDKDFNNEADTPDNFQSRRPNTSFCFLDIRSPGLGDTAMYLCATSEQGNQPQHFGDGTRLSIL.